These 3 T cell receptor beta chains originate from one sample sequenced in a study of cytomegalovirus exposure and HLA in healthy donors. 13 Jbeta primers and 60 Vbeta primers were used for the PCR. TCRdb keeps only in-frame clones here, not all; method: immunoSEQ multiplex PCR. The sample carries 130,000 or so clones, approximately 84% recorded once. Sequencing used PBMCs. The receptors here all came from a woman aged 40 to 49 in good health and CMV-seronegative.

V and J are TRBV7-6 and TRBJ1-3; D is uncertain. The CDR3 loop spans 18 amino acids. V was trimmed by 3 bases and J by 0 bases, leaving 18 bases between them. Germline V lookup: CDR1 SGHVS, CDR2 FNYEAQ. Written as DNA, the CDR3 is TGTGCCAGCAGCTTTTTTGGTGAGGGCCATAACTCTGGAAACACCATATATTTT. This encodes CASSFFGEGHNSGNTIYF.

The chain is built from TRBV19 and TRBJ1-1; D gene uncertain. Germline V gene sequence: CDR1 LNHDA, CDR2 SQIVND (reference sequence). Trimming left V 0 bases short and J 11 bases short, with 13 bases between. This CDR3 region has 13 residues. The CDR3 reads CASSIDSVGSAFF. The CDR3 DNA reads as TGTGCCAGTAGTATAGATTCGGTGGGGAGCGCTTTCTTT.

J is TRBJ2-2 and V is TRBV27; TRBD1 aligns across 11 bases. Germline lookup yields CDR1 MNHEY and CDR2 SMNVEV (reference sequence). After removal of 3 bases from V and 4 bases from J, the junction contained 1 base not matched to a gene. This CDR3 is built from 15 residues. The CDR3, as DNA: TGTGCCAGCAGTTTCGGGACAGGGGGCACCGGGGAGCTGTTTTTT. Protein: CASSFGTGGTGELFF.